The clone carrying this TCR beta chain was seen once. This sample is drawn from a study of T cell responses to AZD1222 COVID-19 vaccine. Generated by immunoSEQ multiplex PCR, the TCRdb table keeps only in-frame clones and is missing some. The data show 200,000 to 250,000 clones, around 94% seen once. This TCR came from an adult who received the MenACWY meningococcal vaccine as a control. The source was peripheral blood, collected 28 days after the second dose of the MenACWY control vaccine.

The CDR3 loop is CASSQVGGLANTGELFF. The CDR3 nucleotides read TGTGCCAGTAGTCAGGTGGGGGGGCTCGCGAACACCGGGGAGCTGTTTTTT. The J gene is TRBJ2-2, the V gene TRBV19, with D possibly matching TRBD2 (7 bases). The germline V gene has CDR1 LNHDA and CDR2 SQIVND (reference sequence). Trimming shortened V by 5 bases and J by 0 bases, and 16 bases separated the two germline ends. This CDR3 comprises 17 residues.